This T cell receptor beta chain is from a study of T-cell reconstitution after alpha-beta-depleted transplantation in children. Notes on the study in general: From newly produced T cells came most of the T-cell counts and diversity one year after transplant. The origin of alpha-beta T cells about two months after transplant was reportedly several hundred expanded graft clones.

Details on this clonotype: No antigen is known for it.

This CDR3 is built from 14 residues. The germline V gene encodes CDR1 ENHRY and CDR2 SYGVKD. J was trimmed by 7 bases and V by 7 bases; bases with no gene match: 8. Unique molecular identifiers featured in how the TCRbeta library was prepared. Using its own MiXCR run on the PCR reads, TCRdb lists one record per CDR3 protein. The data show 150,000 to 250,000 distinct CDR3 sequences, approximately 6% seen once. The receptor was isolated from a girl in the first two years of life with combined immunodeficiency, due to receive a stem cell transplant. The source material was PBMCs, sampled before TCRalphabeta/CD19-depleted stem cell transplant. This chain links TRBV10-3 with TRBJ2-1; 9 bases agree with TRBD1. The CDR3 sequence: CAITGTGMGNEQFF. DNA for the CDR3: TGTGCCATCACCGGGACAGGGATGGGGAATGAGCAGTTCTTC.